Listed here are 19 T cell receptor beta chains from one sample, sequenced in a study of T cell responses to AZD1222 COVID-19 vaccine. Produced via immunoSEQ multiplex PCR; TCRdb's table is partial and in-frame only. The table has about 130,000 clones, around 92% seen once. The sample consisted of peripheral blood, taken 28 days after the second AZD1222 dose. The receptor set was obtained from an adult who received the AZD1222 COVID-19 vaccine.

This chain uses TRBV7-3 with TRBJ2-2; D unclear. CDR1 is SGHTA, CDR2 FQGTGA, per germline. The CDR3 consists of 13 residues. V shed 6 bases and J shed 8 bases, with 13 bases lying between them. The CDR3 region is CASRLLSEGELFF. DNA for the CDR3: TGTGCCAGCAGATTGCTCTCCGAGGGGGAGCTGTTTTTT.

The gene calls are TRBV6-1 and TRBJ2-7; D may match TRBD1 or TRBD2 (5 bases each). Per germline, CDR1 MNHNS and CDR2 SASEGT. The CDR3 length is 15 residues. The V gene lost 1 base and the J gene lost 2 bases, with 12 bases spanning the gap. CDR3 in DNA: TGTGCCAGCAGTGAAGTCCTACGGGGACCCTACGAGCAGTACTTC. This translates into CASSEVLRGPYEQYF.

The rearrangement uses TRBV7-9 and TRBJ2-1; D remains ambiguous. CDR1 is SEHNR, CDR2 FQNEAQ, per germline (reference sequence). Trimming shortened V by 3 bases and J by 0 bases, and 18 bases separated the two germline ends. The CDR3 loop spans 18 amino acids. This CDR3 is CASSFVGATYSSYNEQFF. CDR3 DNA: TGTGCCAGCAGCTTCGTCGGAGCGACCTACAGCTCCTACAATGAGCAGTTCTTC.

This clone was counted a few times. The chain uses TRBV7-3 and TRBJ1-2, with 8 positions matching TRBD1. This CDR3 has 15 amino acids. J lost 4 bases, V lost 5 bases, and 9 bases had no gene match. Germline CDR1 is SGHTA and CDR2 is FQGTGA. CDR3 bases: TGTGCCAGCAGCCCCGGGACAGGACCCTTCTATGGCTACACCTTC. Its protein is CASSPGTGPFYGYTF.

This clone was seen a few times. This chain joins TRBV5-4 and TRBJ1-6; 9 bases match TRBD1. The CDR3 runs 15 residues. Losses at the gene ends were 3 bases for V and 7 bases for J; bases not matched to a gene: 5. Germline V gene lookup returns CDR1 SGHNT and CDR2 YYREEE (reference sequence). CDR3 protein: CASSYQQGANSPLHF. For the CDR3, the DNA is TGTGCCAGCAGCTACCAACAGGGGGCGAATTCACCCCTCCACTTT.

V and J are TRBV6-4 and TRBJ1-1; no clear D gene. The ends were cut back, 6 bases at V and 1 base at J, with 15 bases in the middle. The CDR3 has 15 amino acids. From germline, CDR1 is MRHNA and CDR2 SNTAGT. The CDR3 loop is CASRWSSGPNTEAFF. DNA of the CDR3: TGTGCCAGCAGATGGAGCTCAGGTCCGAACACTGAAGCTTTCTTT.

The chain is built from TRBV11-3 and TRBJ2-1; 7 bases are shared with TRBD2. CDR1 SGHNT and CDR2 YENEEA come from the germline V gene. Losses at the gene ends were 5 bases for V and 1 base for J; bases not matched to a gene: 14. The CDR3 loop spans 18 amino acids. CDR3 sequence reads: CASSTSLAGDYSYNEQFF. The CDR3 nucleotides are TGTGCCAGCAGCACCAGCTTAGCGGGCGACTATTCCTACAATGAGCAGTTCTTC.

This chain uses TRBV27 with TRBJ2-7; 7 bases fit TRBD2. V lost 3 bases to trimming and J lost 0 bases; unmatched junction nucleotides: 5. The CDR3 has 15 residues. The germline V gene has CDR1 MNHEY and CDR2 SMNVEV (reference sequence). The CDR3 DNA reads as TGTGCCAGCAGTTTGGGGCTAGCGGTCTCCTACGAGCAGTACGTC. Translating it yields CASSLGLAVSYEQYV.

CDR3 sequence (DNA): TGTGCCAGCAGCTTAGACCCTAGGGGTGAGCAGTTCTTC. The encoded protein is CASSLDPRGEQFF. V gene TRBV11-2 combines with J gene TRBJ2-1; TRBD1 might be the D (5 bases). There are 13 residues in the CDR3. V lost 0 bases to trimming and J lost 9 bases, with 9 bases between them. Germline CDR1 is SGHAT and CDR2 is FQNNGV. The variable domain in full, completed from reference TRBV11-2 and TRBJ2-1, reads EAGVAQSPRYKIIEKRQSVAFWCNPISGHATLYWYQQILGQGPKLLIQFQNNGVVDDSQLPKDRFSAERLKGVDSTLKIQPAKLEDSAVYLCASSLDPRGEQFFGPGTRLTVL.

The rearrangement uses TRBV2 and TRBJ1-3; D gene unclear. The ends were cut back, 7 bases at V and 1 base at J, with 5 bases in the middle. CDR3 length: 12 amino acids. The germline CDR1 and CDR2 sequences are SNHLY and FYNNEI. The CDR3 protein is CASTQSGNTIYF. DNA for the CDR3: TGTGCCAGCACCCAATCTGGAAACACCATATATTTT.

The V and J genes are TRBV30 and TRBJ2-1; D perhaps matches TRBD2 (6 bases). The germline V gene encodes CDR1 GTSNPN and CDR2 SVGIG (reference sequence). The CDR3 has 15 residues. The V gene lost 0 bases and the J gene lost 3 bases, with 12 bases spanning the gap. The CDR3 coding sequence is TGTGCCTGGAGTGTGGGTCTAGCGCTCTACAATGAGCAGTTCTTC. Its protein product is CAWSVGLALYNEQFF.

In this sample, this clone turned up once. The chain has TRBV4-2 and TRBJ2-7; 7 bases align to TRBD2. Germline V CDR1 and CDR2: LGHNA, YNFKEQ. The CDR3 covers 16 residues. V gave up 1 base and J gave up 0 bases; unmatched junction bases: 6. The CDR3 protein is CASSQAIGGSSYEQYF. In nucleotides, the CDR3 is TGTGCCAGCAGCCAAGCCATCGGGGGGAGCTCCTACGAGCAGTACTTC.

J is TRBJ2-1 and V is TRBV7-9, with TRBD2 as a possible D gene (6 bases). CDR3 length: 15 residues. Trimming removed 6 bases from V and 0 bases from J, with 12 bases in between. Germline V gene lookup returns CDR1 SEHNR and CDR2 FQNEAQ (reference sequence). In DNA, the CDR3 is TGTGCCAGCAGTCGATCCGGGAGCTCCTACAATGAGCAGTTCTTC. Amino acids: CASSRSGSSYNEQFF.

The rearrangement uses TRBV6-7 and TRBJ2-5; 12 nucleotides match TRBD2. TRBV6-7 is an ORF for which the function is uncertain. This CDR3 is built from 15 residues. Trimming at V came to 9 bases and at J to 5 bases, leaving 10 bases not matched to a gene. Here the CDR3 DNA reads TGTGCCAGTCTAGCGGGGGGGCAGTGCGAGGAGACCCAGTACTTC. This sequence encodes CASLAGGQCEETQYF.

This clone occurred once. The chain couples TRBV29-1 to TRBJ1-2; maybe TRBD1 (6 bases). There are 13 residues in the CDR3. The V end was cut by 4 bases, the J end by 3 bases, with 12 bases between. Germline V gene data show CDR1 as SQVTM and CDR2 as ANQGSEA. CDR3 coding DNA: TGCAGCGTTGGGCAGGGGCAGGACTATGGCTACACCTTC. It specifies CSVGQGQDYGYTF.

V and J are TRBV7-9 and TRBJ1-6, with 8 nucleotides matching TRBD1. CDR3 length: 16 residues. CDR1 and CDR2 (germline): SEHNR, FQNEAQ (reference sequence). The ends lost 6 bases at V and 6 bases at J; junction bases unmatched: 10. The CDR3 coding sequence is TGTGCCAGCAGGGCCTCCGAGACAGGGGCTAATTCACCCCTCCACTTT. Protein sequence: CASRASETGANSPLHF.

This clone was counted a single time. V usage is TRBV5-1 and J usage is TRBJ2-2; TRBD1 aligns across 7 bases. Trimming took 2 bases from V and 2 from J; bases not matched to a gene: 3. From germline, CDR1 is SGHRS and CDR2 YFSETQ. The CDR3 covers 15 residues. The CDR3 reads CASSLQGINTGELFF. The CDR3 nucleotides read TGCGCCAGCAGCTTACAGGGGATAAACACCGGGGAGCTGTTTTTT.

CDR3 sequence (DNA): TGCAGCGTTGAACTGGTGGGGCCGGGACTAGTGCTCGCAGATACGCAGTATTTT. Translation: CSVELVGPGLVLADTQYF. The chain joins TRBV29-1 to TRBJ2-3; 8 bases are shared with TRBD2. V shed 2 bases, J shed 4 bases, and the junction held 17 bases outside the gene matches. This CDR3 is 18 amino acids long. Germline loops: CDR1 SQVTM, CDR2 ANQGSEA.

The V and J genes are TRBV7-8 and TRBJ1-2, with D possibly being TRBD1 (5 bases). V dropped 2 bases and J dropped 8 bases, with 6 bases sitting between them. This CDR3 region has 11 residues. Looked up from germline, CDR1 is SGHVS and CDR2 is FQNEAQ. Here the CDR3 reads CASSLRDGYTF. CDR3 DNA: TGTGCCAGCAGCTTACGGGACGGCTACACCTTC.